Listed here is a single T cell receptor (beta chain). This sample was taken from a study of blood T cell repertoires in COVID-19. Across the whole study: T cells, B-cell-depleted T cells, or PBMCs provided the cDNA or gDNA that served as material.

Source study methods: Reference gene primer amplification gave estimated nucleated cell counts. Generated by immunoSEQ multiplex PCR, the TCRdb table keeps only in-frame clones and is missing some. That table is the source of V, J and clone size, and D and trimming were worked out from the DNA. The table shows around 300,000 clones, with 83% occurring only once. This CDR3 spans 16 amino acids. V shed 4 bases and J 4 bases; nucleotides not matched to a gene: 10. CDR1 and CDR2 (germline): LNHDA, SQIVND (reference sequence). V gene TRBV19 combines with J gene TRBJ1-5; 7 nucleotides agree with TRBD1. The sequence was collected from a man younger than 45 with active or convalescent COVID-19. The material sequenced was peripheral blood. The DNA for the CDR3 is TGTGCCAGTAGTACCCTCCCAACAGGGGAGAATCAGCCCCAGCATTTT. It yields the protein CASSTLPTGENQPQHF.